This T cell receptor beta chain stems from a study of identical twins. In TCRdb, the 5' RACE reads were re-called with MiXCR into one record per CDR3 protein. The repertoire has about 480,000 distinct CDR3 sequences, 14% of them found once; the top ten carry about 0.54%. Study-wide results and limits: Abundant cord blood beta clonotypes carried fewer insertions; memory repertoires showed none. Out-of-frame alpha sequences common to twins exhibited an excess of low generation probability.

V was pared by 7 bases and J by 7 bases, with 9 bases of the junction left unmatched. This CDR3 region has 14 residues. The germline CDR1 and CDR2 sequences are SGHTA and FQGNSA. Notes on this clonotype: Antigen: not known.

The same sample was also used in a study of yellow fever vaccine responses in identical twins. That work adds: Reportedly, the T cell response mounted by twins to vaccine seemed partly convergent, partly personalized.

This TCR derives from a woman aged 18-29 years in good health. Material: CD4+ T cells sorted from blood. The chain has TRBV7-2 and TRBJ2-1; TRBD1 matches at 8 bases. CDR3 residues: CASKRQGSGNEQFF. The CDR3 DNA sequence: TGTGCCAGCAAGAGACAGGGGTCTGGGAATGAGCAGTTCTTC.